This T cell receptor (beta chain) was sequenced during a study of cytomegalovirus exposure and HLA in healthy donors. Germline CDR1 reads SGHKS; CDR2 reads YYEKEE (reference sequence). Trimming at V came to 3 bases and at J to 8 bases, leaving 11 bases not matched to a gene. The CDR3 sequence is 15 residues long. This clone was seen only a few times. Its antigen is as yet unknown. Findings and caveats of the study: Likely technical artifact: a cluster of highly shared sequence variants. Later analysis showed TCR association rates varying by HLA locus, highest for DRB1 and lowest for HLA-C. Based on reports, TCR beta sequences accurately predicted HLA-A and HLA-B alleles for most subjects.

The primer mix had 60 Vbeta and 13 Jbeta primers. Sequencing was performed with immunoSEQ multiplex PCR; in TCRdb, only in-frame clones are kept and a portion is missing. Of around 180,000 clones listed, 71% were seen once; the top ten hold over 1.2%. This TCR derives from a girl aged 10-17 years in good health and CMV-seronegative. V gene TRBV5-5 combines with J gene TRBJ2-1, with TRBD2 identical over 7 bases. What was sequenced was PBMCs. CDR3 sequence (DNA): TGTGCCAGCAGCTGGGAGGGGCAGCCTACAGATGAGCAGTTCTTC. This sequence encodes CASSWEGQPTDEQFF.